These 24 T cell receptor beta chains were all obtained from the same sample, sequenced in a study of early T cells in non-severe SARS-CoV-2 infection. TCRdb re-analysed the 5' RACE reads in MiXCR, keeping a single row per CDR3 protein. The sample lists roughly 69,000 distinct CDR3 sequences; 9% to 10% were seen once. This specimen was whole blood, taken at baseline. These receptors all stem from an adult who was a healthcare worker with PCR-confirmed SARS-CoV-2 infection or an uninfected control (not recorded which).

Ten or more counts support this clonotype. The chain carries TRBV20-1 and TRBJ1-4, with TRBD1 as a possible D gene (6 bases). The CDR3 is 14 residues long. Germline CDR1 and CDR2: DFQATT and SNEGSKA (reference sequence). V was shortened by 6 bases and J by 0 bases, with 11 bases between the two germline ends. In DNA form, the CDR3 reads TGCAGTGCAACCCGACAGGCAACTAATGAAAAACTGTTTTTT. It encodes CSATRQATNEKLFF.

The chain couples TRBV28 to TRBJ1-1; the D is unclear. This CDR3 spans 13 amino acids. Germline lookup yields CDR1 MDHEN and CDR2 SYDVKM. Trimming took 11 bases from V and 0 from J, leaving 13 bases between them. Written as DNA, the CDR3 is TGTGCCGTCCTAGGTCACATGAACACTGAAGCTTTCTTT. As protein: CAVLGHMNTEAFF.

This clonotype was found many times. This rearrangement joins TRBV29-1 to TRBJ1-2, with no clear D. V lost 1 base, J lost 4 bases, and 10 bases lay in between. CDR3 size: 13 residues. Germline lookup yields CDR1 SQVTM and CDR2 ANQGSEA. The CDR3 spells CSVEGVDSYGYTF. CDR3 coding DNA: TGCAGCGTTGAAGGGGTAGACTCCTATGGCTACACCTTC.

This clonotype was seen ten or more times. J is TRBJ2-5 and V is TRBV18, with no clear D. Germline V gene lookup returns CDR1 KGHSH and CDR2 LQKENI. There are 13 residues in the CDR3. Trimming cost V 5 bases and J 5 bases, with 12 bases left between them. The CDR3 DNA reads as TGTGCCAGCTCAATGTCCGACCGGGAGACCCAGTACTTC. This codes for CASSMSDRETQYF.

The CDR3 loop reads CASSPGQASLGGFF. For the CDR3, the DNA is TGTGCCAGCAGTCCCGGACAGGCCTCCCTTGGGGGGTTCTTC. The rearrangement uses TRBV28 and TRBJ2-1, with 7 bases identical to TRBD1. After removal of 5 bases from V and 15 bases from J, the junction contained 16 bases not matched to a gene. Germline CDR1 and CDR2: MDHEN and SYDVKM. The CDR3 is 14 residues long.

This clonotype occurred a few times. The gene calls are TRBV7-2 and TRBJ1-3; D is perhaps TRBD1 (5 bases). V was shortened by 5 bases and J by 6 bases, with 17 bases between the two germline ends. Germline lookup yields CDR1 SGHTA and CDR2 FQGNSA. This CDR3 is built from 15 residues. CDR3 in amino acids: CASSLTRGPENTIYF. The CDR3 DNA reads as TGTGCCAGCAGCCTAACCCGGGGACCTGAAAACACCATATATTTT. The full variable domain, its missing parts supplied by reference TRBV7-2 and TRBJ1-3, is GAGVSQSPSNKVTEKGKDVELRCDPISGHTALYWYRQSLGQGLEFLIYFQGNSAPDKSGLPSDRFSAERTGGSVSTLTIQRTQQEDSAVYLCASSLTRGPENTIYFGEGSWLTVV.

This clonotype was observed at least ten times. The CDR3 DNA reads as TGTGCCAGCAGCTTAGGGGTTGACAGGGAGAACACCTTC. It specifies CASSLGVDRENTF. This sequence joins TRBV11-2 and TRBJ1-2, with TRBD1 matching 7 bases. V was clipped by 1 base and J by 12 bases; unmatched bases: 8. CDR1 SGHAT and CDR2 FQNNGV come from the germline V gene. The CDR3 has 13 residues. Filled out from reference TRBV11-2 and TRBJ1-2, the complete variable domain reads EAGVAQSPRYKIIEKRQSVAFWCNPISGHATLYWYQQILGQGPKLLIQFQNNGVVDDSQLPKDRFSAERLKGVDSTLKIQPAKLEDSAVYLCASSLGVDRENTFGSGTRLTVV.

As regards this clonotype: A much larger clonotype is one base distant, so this may be a read error. The gene calls are TRBV14 and TRBJ1-2; no firm D call. The germline V gene encodes CDR1 SGHDN and CDR2 FVKESK. This CDR3 is 11 amino acids long. The CDR3 loop is CASSQGPGYSF. The CDR3, as DNA: TGTGCCAGCAGCCAAGGACCTGGCTACTCCTTC.

This clonotype was observed a few times. The chain links TRBV10-3 to TRBJ2-1; TRBD1 agrees at 9 bases. J lost 3 bases, V lost 3 bases, and 6 bases had no gene match. CDR3 size: 16 residues. Germline loops: CDR1 ENHRY, CDR2 SYGVKD. CDR3 in amino acids: CAISDPDRGNYNEQFF. CDR3 nucleotides: TGTGCCATCAGTGACCCGGACAGGGGAAACTACAATGAGCAGTTCTTC.

V gene TRBV19 combines with J gene TRBJ2-2; D not resolved. Per germline, CDR1 LNHDA and CDR2 SQIVND (reference sequence). This CDR3 region has 13 residues. V dropped 8 bases and J dropped 4 bases, with 11 bases sitting between them. Written as DNA, the CDR3 is TGTGCCAGTCCTGATTTGGGCACCGGGGAGCTGTTTTTT. Translating it yields CASPDLGTGELFF.

This clonotype was seen repeatedly, ten times or more. The CDR3 coding sequence is TGCAGTGCTAGAATAGGAGAGCGGGAGGGAACGTACGAGCAGTACTTC. It specifies CSARIGEREGTYEQYF. The chain carries TRBV20-1 and TRBJ2-7; 10 bases are a match to TRBD2. This CDR3 spans 16 amino acids. The germline V gene encodes CDR1 DFQATT and CDR2 SNEGSKA (reference sequence). Unmatched junction bases numbered 11, after V lost 2 bases and J lost 4 bases.

On this clonotype: A much larger clone sits a single nucleotide away, making a read error possible. The rearrangement links TRBV7-6 to TRBJ1-4; D perhaps matches TRBD1 (5 bases). The germline V gene encodes CDR1 SGHVS and CDR2 FNYEAQ. This CDR3 has 16 residues. The CDR3 DNA is TGTGCCAGCAGCCCGCGGGACGCTTTTGGGTATGAAAAACGGTTTTTT. Translated: CASSPRDAFGYEKRFF.

V is TRBV19 and J is TRBJ1-5; tentatively, D is TRBD1 (5 bases). The germline V and J ends were trimmed by 7 bases and 4 bases, with 11 bases remaining between them. This CDR3 comprises 13 residues. Germline CDR1 is LNHDA and CDR2 is SQIVND (reference sequence). CDR3 residues: CASTTWGNQPQHF. CDR3 in DNA: TGTGCCAGTACCACGTGGGGGAATCAGCCCCAGCATTTT.

This clonotype was seen at least ten times. CDR3 bases: TGTGCCAGCAGCCAAGGGGGAGATCAGTACTTC. It yields the protein CASSQGGDQYF. J is TRBJ2-4 and V is TRBV14; the D gene is possibly TRBD2 (5 bases). Germline CDR1 and CDR2: SGHDN and FVKESK. The germline V and J ends were trimmed by 1 base and 12 bases, with 7 bases remaining between them. The CDR3 loop spans 11 amino acids.

A few counts support this clonotype. The CDR3 sequence is CSVTGRTNTEAFF. The CDR3 region has the DNA TGCAGCGTGACGGGACGGACGAACACTGAAGCTTTCTTT. J is TRBJ1-1 and V is TRBV29-1; maybe TRBD1 (5 bases). CDR1 and CDR2 (germline): SQVTM, ANQGSEA. The CDR3 has 13 residues. The V end lost 6 bases, the J end lost 1 base, and 12 bases lay between the germline ends.

This clonotype was observed a handful of times. The chain has TRBV18 and TRBJ2-7, with TRBD1 matching 10 bases. V trimming: 3 bases; J trimming: 1 base; junction bases outside the gene matches: 9. Germline CDR1 KGHSH, CDR2 LQKENI. CDR3 length equals 17 residues. CDR3 in DNA: TGTGCCAGCTCACCCGCATCGACAGGGGGCGCTTCCTACGAGCAGTACTTC. Translated, it gives CASSPASTGGASYEQYF.

Ten or more counts support this clonotype. The germline gene is not matched at one end of the junction; a read error may be the cause. This chain joins TRBV2 and TRBJ1-2; maybe TRBD1 (6 bases). The CDR3 sequence is 15 residues long. Germline V gene sequence: CDR1 SNHLY, CDR2 FYNNEI. CDR3 loop: CASSEARGAATSEVF. CDR3 DNA: TGTGCCAGCAGTGAAGCGCGGGGGGCCGCAACCTCAGAGGTCTTC.

This clonotype occurred many times. This chain uses TRBV6-2 or TRBV6-3 with TRBJ1-1; a possible D gene is TRBD1 (5 bases). V lost 2 bases and J lost 3, with 19 bases in between. Germline lookup yields CDR1 MNHEY and CDR2 SVGEGT. The CDR3 covers 17 residues. The CDR3 is CASSYRPDSEQDTEAFF. CDR3 in DNA: TGTGCCAGCAGTTACAGACCCGATTCCGAACAGGACACTGAAGCTTTCTTT.

With respect to this clonotype: A read error is possible here, since a much larger clone lies one base away. The V and J genes are TRBV5-1 and TRBJ1-2, with 7 bases identical to TRBD1. Germline V gene data show CDR1 as SGHRS and CDR2 as YFSETQ. The CDR3 sequence is 15 residues long. After removal of 0 bases from V and 4 bases from J, the junction contained 6 bases not matched to a gene. CDR3 sequence (DNA): TGCGCCAGCAGCTTGGTCCTCGACAGGGCCTATGGCTACACCTTC. It encodes CASSLVLDRAYGYTF.

This clonotype was counted many times. The chain uses TRBV27 and TRBJ1-2, with D tentatively TRBD1 (6 bases). The CDR3 is 13 amino acids. Trimming cost V 4 bases and J 4 bases, with 10 bases left between them. Looked up from germline, CDR1 is MNHEY and CDR2 is SMNVEV (reference sequence). CDR3 in amino acids: CASSSATGYGYTF. CDR3 DNA: TGTGCCAGCAGTTCAGCGACAGGCTATGGCTACACCTTC.

This clonotype came up many times. The chain employs TRBV5-1 and TRBJ2-1; no firm D call. With 3 bases removed from V and 0 bases from J, the gap between germline ends came to 10 bases. This CDR3 region has 15 residues. Germline V lookup: CDR1 SGHRS, CDR2 YFSETQ. CDR3 in amino acids: CASSSASPSYNEQFF. CDR3 sequence (DNA): TGCGCCAGCAGCTCTGCTTCCCCCTCCTACAATGAGCAGTTCTTC.

This CDR3 reads CASSPTERPGTQYF. The CDR3, as DNA: TGTGCCAGCAGTCCGACAGAGCGCCCGGGGACCCAGTACTTC. This chain links TRBV27 with TRBJ2-5, with D possibly being TRBD1 (5 bases). Trimming left V 5 bases short and J 7 bases short, with 17 bases between. Looked up from germline, CDR1 is MNHEY and CDR2 is SMNVEV (reference sequence). The CDR3 has 14 residues.

Ten or more counts support this clonotype. The rearrangement uses TRBV6-4 and TRBJ2-1, with D hard to call. Per the germline V gene, CDR1 is MRHNA and CDR2 is SNTAGT. The CDR3 has 12 residues. The ends were cut back, 2 bases at V and 4 bases at J, with 3 bases in the middle. DNA for the CDR3: TGTGCCAGCAGTGACGGATACAATGAGCAGTTCTTC. Translation gives CASSDGYNEQFF.

The chain recombines TRBV5-1 with TRBJ2-3, with 7 nucleotides matching TRBD2. Germline CDR1 and CDR2: SGHRS and YFSETQ. The CDR3 covers 17 residues. The V gene end was trimmed by 0 bases and the J gene end by 2 bases; junction bases not matched to a gene: 9. In DNA, the CDR3 is TGCGCCAGCAGCTTGGGACTAGCCTCACTCGACACAGATACGCAGTATTTT. As protein: CASSLGLASLDTDTQYF.